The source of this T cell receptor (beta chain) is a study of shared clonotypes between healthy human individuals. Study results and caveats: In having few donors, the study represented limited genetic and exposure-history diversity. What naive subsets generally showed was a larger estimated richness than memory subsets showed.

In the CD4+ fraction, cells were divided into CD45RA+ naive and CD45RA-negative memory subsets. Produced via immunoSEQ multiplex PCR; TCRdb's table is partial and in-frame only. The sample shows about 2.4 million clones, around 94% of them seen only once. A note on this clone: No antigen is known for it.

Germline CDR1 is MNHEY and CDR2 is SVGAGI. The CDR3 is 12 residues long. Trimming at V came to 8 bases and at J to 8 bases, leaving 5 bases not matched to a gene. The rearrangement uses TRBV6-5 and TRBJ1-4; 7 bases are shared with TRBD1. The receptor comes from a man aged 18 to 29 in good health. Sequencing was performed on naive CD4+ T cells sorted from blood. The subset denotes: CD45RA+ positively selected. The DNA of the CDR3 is TGTGCCAGCGGCAGGGGGGAGGAAAAACTGTTTTTT. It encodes CASGRGEEKLFF.